Listed below are T cell receptor beta chains from one sample, sequenced in a study of OX40 agonist ivuxolimab in advanced cancers. The assay was immunoSEQ multiplex PCR, and TCRdb's table has in-frame clones only and misses some. This table holds tens of thousands of clones, about 94% found once. Material: CD4+ or CD8+ T cells sorted from blood, obtained in a trial of the OX40 agonist ivuxolimab. The receptors were gathered from an adult with an advanced solid tumor such as melanoma, head and neck, liver or kidney cancer. Each CDR3 is given with its conserved first and last residue.

v_gene: TRBV4-1
j_gene: TRBJ2-5
CDR3aa: CASSLPGTGETQYF

v_gene: TRBV4-1
j_gene: TRBJ2-5
CDR3aa: CASSQDPAEETQYF

v_gene: TRBV7-9
j_gene: TRBJ2-5
CDR3aa: CASSATGGEETQYF

v_gene: TRBV7-7
j_gene: TRBJ2-7
CDR3aa: CASSSGAGGSYEQYF

v_gene: TRBV4-2
j_gene: TRBJ1-4
CDR3aa: CASSQDHERGTNEKLFF

v_gene: TRBV25-1
j_gene: TRBJ2-7
CDR3aa: CASSGGLQFYEQYF

v_gene: TRBV7-9
j_gene: TRBJ2-7
CDR3aa: CASSPTSGGTSYEQYF

v_gene: TRBV27
j_gene: TRBJ2-1
CDR3aa: CASSTGTGYNEQFF

v_gene: TRBV7-9
j_gene: TRBJ2-7
CDR3aa: CASSWDSGMIEYF

v_gene: TRBV28
j_gene: TRBJ1-2
CDR3aa: CASSPLTGDNPYGYTF

v_gene: TRBV7-6
j_gene: TRBJ2-3
CDR3aa: CASSARSTDTQYF

v_gene: TRBV6-5
j_gene: TRBJ2-5
CDR3aa: CAVRAAGVQETQYF

v_gene: TRBV27
j_gene: TRBJ1-5
CDR3aa: CASSLHSSNQPQHF

v_gene: TRBV7-9
j_gene: TRBJ1-2
CDR3aa: CASSSIQNYGYTF

v_gene: TRBV28
j_gene: TRBJ2-7
CDR3aa: CASSFETETAYEQYF

v_gene: TRBV7-9
j_gene: TRBJ1-3
CDR3aa: CASSESGSGNTIYF

v_gene: TRBV28
j_gene: TRBJ1-2
CDR3aa: CASSLIRTGELLNYGYTF

v_gene: TRBV19
j_gene: TRBJ2-1
CDR3aa: CASSLPAGNEQFF

v_gene: TRBV6-1
j_gene: TRBJ1-5
CDR3aa: CASSPDSPLNQPQHF

v_gene: TRBV5-1
j_gene: TRBJ2-2
CDR3aa: CASSSGLGLAGDAGELFF

v_gene: TRBV7-9
j_gene: TRBJ1-1
CDR3aa: CASSLGGGVTEAFF

v_gene: TRBV7-3
j_gene: TRBJ1-3
CDR3aa: CASAPGNTIYF

v_gene: TRBV27
j_gene: TRBJ2-7
CDR3aa: CASSLAADYEQYF

v_gene: TRBV16
j_gene: TRBJ2-1
CDR3aa: CASSQLETTHNEQFF

v_gene: TRBV5-8
j_gene: TRBJ1-1
CDR3aa: CASSEGIISYGNTEAFF

v_gene: TRBV5-6
j_gene: TRBJ2-7
CDR3aa: CASSYGTGHYEQYF

v_gene: TRBV28
j_gene: TRBJ2-1
CDR3aa: CASSSTAPRPEGGLTPQQSEQFF

v_gene: TRBV21-1
j_gene: TRBJ1-1
CDR3aa: CASSETRRGTEAFF

v_gene: TRBV5-1
j_gene: TRBJ1-5
CDR3aa: CASSLYEVYPHRPQHF

v_gene: TRBV19
j_gene: TRBJ1-5
CDR3aa: CASSIDGNQPQHF

v_gene: TRBV4-1
j_gene: TRBJ2-7
CDR3aa: CASSQEPSGRVEQYF

v_gene: TRBV7-9
j_gene: TRBJ2-7
CDR3aa: CASSSTASGSYEQYF

v_gene: TRBV28
j_gene: TRBJ1-1
CDR3aa: CASILGGADTEAFF

v_gene: TRBV4-1
j_gene: TRBJ2-7
CDR3aa: CASSPSPLGSYEQYF

v_gene: TRBV9
j_gene: TRBJ2-1
CDR3aa: CASSVYFDYNEQFF

v_gene: TRBV5-1
j_gene: TRBJ2-1
CDR3aa: CASSLAGRSYNEQFF

v_gene: TRBV29-1
j_gene: TRBJ1-5
CDR3aa: CSVENRTGGNQPQHF

v_gene: TRBV28
j_gene: TRBJ2-5
CDR3aa: CASSTGVETQYF

v_gene: TRBV9
j_gene: TRBJ2-3
CDR3aa: CASSSASGRALGADTQYF

v_gene: TRBV7-9
j_gene: TRBJ2-1
CDR3aa: CASSLRDYSYNEQFF

v_gene: TRBV28
j_gene: TRBJ1-3
CDR3aa: CASSVDRGVGNTIYF

v_gene: TRBV11-3
j_gene: TRBJ2-2
CDR3aa: CASSLAIGTGELFF

v_gene: TRBV19
j_gene: TRBJ1-1
CDR3aa: CASTVSGVTEAFF

v_gene: TRBV6-6
j_gene: TRBJ2-2
CDR3aa: CASSYSTGELFF

v_gene: TRBV4-1
j_gene: TRBJ2-3
CDR3aa: CASSQARDRLPDTQYF

v_gene: TRBV5-4
j_gene: TRBJ2-3
CDR3aa: CASSLGTSPNTQYF

v_gene: TRBV11-2
j_gene: TRBJ2-7
CDR3aa: CASSWGRSYEQYF

v_gene: TRBV5-8
j_gene: TRBJ2-1
CDR3aa: CASSSRGAYNEQFF